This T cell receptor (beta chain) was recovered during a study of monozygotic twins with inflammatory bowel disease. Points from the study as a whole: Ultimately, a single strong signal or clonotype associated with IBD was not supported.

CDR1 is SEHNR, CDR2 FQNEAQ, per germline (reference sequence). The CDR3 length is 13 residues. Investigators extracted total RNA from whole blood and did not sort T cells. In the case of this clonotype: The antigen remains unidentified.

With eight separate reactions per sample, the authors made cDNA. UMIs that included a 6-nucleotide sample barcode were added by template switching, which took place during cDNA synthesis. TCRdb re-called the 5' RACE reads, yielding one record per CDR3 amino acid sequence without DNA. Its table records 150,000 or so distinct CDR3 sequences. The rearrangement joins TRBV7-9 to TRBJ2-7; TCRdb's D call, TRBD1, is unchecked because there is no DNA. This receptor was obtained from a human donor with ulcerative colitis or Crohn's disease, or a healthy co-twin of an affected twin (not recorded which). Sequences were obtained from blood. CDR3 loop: CASSRDRGYEQYF. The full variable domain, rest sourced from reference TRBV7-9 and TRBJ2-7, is DTGVSQNPRHKITKRGQNVTFRCDPISEHNRLYWYRQTLGQGPEFLTYFQNEAQLEKSRLLSDRFSAERPKGSFSTLEIQRTEQGDSAMYLCASSRDRGYEQYFGPGTRLTVT.